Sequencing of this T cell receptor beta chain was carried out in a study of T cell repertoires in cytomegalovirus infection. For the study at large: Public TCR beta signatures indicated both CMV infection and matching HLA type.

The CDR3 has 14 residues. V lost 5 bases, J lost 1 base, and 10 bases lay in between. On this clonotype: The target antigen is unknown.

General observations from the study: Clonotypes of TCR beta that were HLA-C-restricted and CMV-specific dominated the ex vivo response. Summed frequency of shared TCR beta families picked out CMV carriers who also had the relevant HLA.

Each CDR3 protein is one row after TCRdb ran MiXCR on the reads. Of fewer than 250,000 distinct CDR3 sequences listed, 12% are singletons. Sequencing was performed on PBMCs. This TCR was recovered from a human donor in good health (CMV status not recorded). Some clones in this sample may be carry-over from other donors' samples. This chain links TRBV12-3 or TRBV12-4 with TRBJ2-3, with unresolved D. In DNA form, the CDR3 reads TGTGCCAGCAGTCCAAATTTCGGCACAGATACGCAGTATTTT. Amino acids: CASSPNFGTDTQYF.